The 21 T cell receptor beta chains reported below all come from one sample, sequenced in a study of T-cell reconstitution after alpha-beta-depleted transplantation in children. During its preparation, the TCRbeta library received unique molecular identifiers. Via MiXCR, TCRdb re-called the PCR reads, giving one row per CDR3 protein. The sample has under 100,000 distinct CDR3 sequences, less than 20% seen once; the top ten hold around a fifth. Sample: PBMCs, mostly from graft donor cells, taken 180 days after TCRalphabeta/CD19-depleted stem cell transplant. These receptors were collected from a male patient aged 2-9 years who had a stem cell transplant for acute lymphoblastic leukemia, so the T cells may come from the graft donor.

The V and J genes are TRBV5-1 and TRBJ2-1; D is ambiguous. This CDR3 region has 14 residues. Germline V CDR1 and CDR2: SGHRS, YFSETQ. V shed 3 bases and J shed 7 bases, with 14 bases lying between them. The CDR3 reads CASSWAPDFNEQFF. CDR3 nucleotide sequence: TGCGCCAGCAGCTGGGCCCCGGATTTTAATGAGCAGTTCTTC.

The rearrangement joins TRBV12-3 or TRBV12-4 to TRBJ1-5, with D perhaps matching TRBD1 (6 bases). V was pared by 4 bases and J by 1 base, with 14 bases between. The CDR3 length is 16 residues. The CDR3 nucleotides read TGTGCCAGCAGTTCCACAGGGAGAGGAAGCAATCAGCCCCAGCATTTT. Translating gives CASSSTGRGSNQPQHF.

This clonotype came up many times. V is TRBV3-1 and J is TRBJ2-7, with D unresolved. The V gene lost 0 bases and the J gene lost 3 bases, with 9 bases spanning the gap. The CDR3 is 14 residues long. Germline CDR1 and CDR2: LGHDT and YNNKEL (reference sequence). The CDR3 nucleotides are TGTGCCAGCAGCCAAGACCCCAGTGTCTACGAGCAGTACTTC. Residues: CASSQDPSVYEQYF.

This clonotype occurred a few times. The chain has TRBV6-2 or TRBV6-3 and TRBJ2-7; TRBD2 matches 7 bases. The germline V gene has CDR1 MNHEY and CDR2 SVGEGT. After removal of 3 bases from V and 2 bases from J, the junction contained 7 bases not matched to a gene. This CDR3 spans 15 amino acids. CDR3 in DNA: TGTGCCAGCAGTTATAGGGCTAGCGGCACCTACGAGCAGTACTTC. Translated, it gives CASSYRASGTYEQYF.

This chain joins TRBV10-3 and TRBJ2-1; tentative D call: TRBD1 (5 bases). Germline V gene lookup returns CDR1 ENHRY and CDR2 SYGVKD. Trimming pared 8 bases from V and 7 bases from J, leaving 18 bases between. There are 14 residues in the CDR3. CDR3 DNA: TGTGCCATCTTGGGGCCTGGACCGAATAATGAGCAGTTCTTC. Amino acid sequence: CAILGPGPNNEQFF.

This chain connects TRBV5-1 to TRBJ1-1; possibly TRBD1 for D (6 bases). The CDR3 loop spans 14 amino acids. Between the trimmed V and J ends, which lost 2 bases and 1 base, there was a span of 9 bases. Germline-derived CDR1 and CDR2 are SGHRS and YFSETQ. In DNA, the CDR3 is TGCGCCAGCAGCTTACAGGGACAGAACACTGAAGCTTTCTTT. Encoded protein: CASSLQGQNTEAFF. Filled out from reference TRBV5-1 and TRBJ1-1, the complete variable domain reads KAGVTQTPRYLIKTRGQQVTLSCSPISGHRSVSWYQQTPGQGLQFLFEYFSETQRNKGNFPGRFSGRQFSNSRSEMNVSTLELGDSALYLCASSLQGQNTEAFFGQGTRLTVV.

The rearrangement links TRBV14 to TRBJ2-7; TRBD1 aligns across 9 bases. V shed 0 bases and J 3 bases; nucleotides not matched to a gene: 9. Germline V gene lookup returns CDR1 SGHDN and CDR2 FVKESK. There are 17 residues in the CDR3. The CDR3 spells CASSQDKNRGPFYEQYF. The CDR3 DNA follows: TGTGCCAGCAGCCAAGATAAGAACAGGGGGCCTTTCTACGAGCAGTACTTC. Variable domain in full (rest from reference TRBV14 and TRBJ2-7): EAGVTQFPSHSVIEKGQTVTLRCDPISGHDNLYWYRRVMGKEIKFLLHFVKESKQDESGMPNNRFLAERTGGTYSTLKVQPAELEDSGVYFCASSQDKNRGPFYEQYFGPGTRLTVT.

V gene TRBV5-1 combines with J gene TRBJ1-1; TRBD1 agrees at 10 bases. The CDR3 consists of 16 residues. The germline V gene encodes CDR1 SGHRS and CDR2 YFSETQ. With 4 bases clipped from V and 1 base from J, the junction kept 7 bases outside the gene matches. The CDR3 nucleotides are TGCGCCAGCAGCCCCCGGACAGGGGGTTGGAACACTGAAGCTTTCTTT. Residues: CASSPRTGGWNTEAFF.

This clonotype was picked up a small number of times. The J gene is TRBJ2-3, the V gene TRBV15; D remains ambiguous. The germline V gene encodes CDR1 LNHNV and CDR2 YYDKDF (reference sequence). The V gene lost 0 bases and the J gene lost 4 bases, with 5 bases spanning the gap. This CDR3 is 13 amino acids long. In DNA form, the CDR3 reads TGTGCCACCAGCAGAGATCCCGCAGATACGCAGTATTTT. This encodes CATSRDPADTQYF.

This clonotype appeared once. The chain employs TRBV29-1 and TRBJ1-1; a possible D gene is TRBD1 (5 bases). Germline CDR1 reads SQVTM; CDR2 reads ANQGSEA. Trimming stripped 6 bases from V and 6 bases from J, with 11 bases between. The CDR3 has 11 residues. The CDR3 region has the DNA TGCAGCGTCGCGCCGGGGGCTGAAGCTTTCTTT. Amino acids: CSVAPGAEAFF.

The rearrangement joins TRBV7-9 to TRBJ1-5; D is ambiguous. The CDR3 runs to 12 residues. The ends were cut back, 5 bases at V and 7 bases at J, with 9 bases in the middle. CDR1 is SEHNR, CDR2 FQNEAQ, per germline (reference sequence). CDR3 in amino acids: CASSGMGQPQHF. The CDR3 bases are TGTGCCAGCAGCGGGATGGGCCAGCCCCAGCATTTT.

This clonotype was found many times. The chain employs TRBV6-5 and TRBJ2-1, with a weak D call TRBD2 (6 bases). Germline CDR1 reads MNHEY; CDR2 reads SVGAGI. The CDR3 runs to 15 residues. The ends were cut back, 2 bases at V and 4 bases at J, with 12 bases in the middle. The CDR3 spells CASSYTEGNYNEQFF. CDR3 in DNA: TGTGCCAGCAGTTACACGGAGGGTAATTACAATGAGCAGTTCTTC.

This clonotype was recorded a few times. The chain carries TRBV3-1 and TRBJ1-1; D not resolved. Germline CDR1 reads LGHDT; CDR2 reads YNNKEL (reference sequence). Trimming stripped 0 bases from V and 2 bases from J, with 7 bases between. The CDR3 runs to 14 residues. This CDR3 is CASSQDGVNTEAFF. The CDR3 DNA reads as TGTGCCAGCAGCCAAGATGGGGTTAACACTGAAGCTTTCTTT.

The chain uses TRBV7-9 and TRBJ2-5, with D uncertain. CDR3 length equals 14 residues. The germline V and J ends were trimmed by 1 base and 0 bases, with 6 bases remaining between them. CDR1 and CDR2 from the germline V gene are SEHNR and FQNEAQ (reference sequence). In DNA form, the CDR3 reads TGTGCCAGCAGCTTAGGATGGAACCAAGAGACCCAGTACTTC. It codes for CASSLGWNQETQYF.

This clonotype ranks as medium-sized. This chain connects TRBV5-1 to TRBJ1-1; TRBD1 might be the D (6 bases). The CDR3 loop spans 17 amino acids. Trimming removed 0 bases from V and 0 bases from J, with 15 bases in between. CDR1 and CDR2 (germline): SGHRS, YFSETQ. As DNA, the CDR3 is TGCGCCAGCAGCTTGGGATCCGGGGGCGGATTGAACACTGAAGCTTTCTTT. It is translated as CASSLGSGGGLNTEAFF. Based on the CDR3 plus reference TRBV5-1 and TRBJ1-1, the full variable domain is KAGVTQTPRYLIKTRGQQVTLSCSPISGHRSVSWYQQTPGQGLQFLFEYFSETQRNKGNFPGRFSGRQFSNSRSEMNVSTLELGDSALYLCASSLGSGGGLNTEAFFGQGTRLTVV.

This clonotype was picked up a small number of times. The chain recombines TRBV7-2 with TRBJ2-1; 9 nucleotides match TRBD2. Germline assignment: CDR1 SGHTA and CDR2 FQGNSA. Germline trimming cut 3 bases from V and 8 bases from J; bases unmatched to any gene: 11. CDR3 length equals 16 residues. CDR3 coding DNA: TGTGCCAGCAGCTTTAGTGGGGTAGCGGGGGCCCATGAGCAGTTCTTC. This encodes CASSFSGVAGAHEQFF.

The rearrangement joins TRBV7-9 to TRBJ2-1; 12 bases line up with TRBD2. Trimming cost V 3 bases and J 6 bases; bases outside gene matches: 9. This CDR3 contains 17 residues. From germline, CDR1 is SEHNR and CDR2 FQNEAQ (reference sequence). CDR3: CASSLDYGTSGPNEQFF. The CDR3, as DNA: TGTGCCAGCAGCTTGGACTACGGGACTAGCGGGCCCAATGAGCAGTTCTTC.

V usage is TRBV10-2 and J usage is TRBJ2-6, with TRBD2 as a possible D gene (5 bases). The CDR3 totals 13 residues. The germline V gene has CDR1 WSHSY and CDR2 SAAADI. Trimming left V 7 bases short and J 13 bases short, with 17 bases between. Here the CDR3 reads CASTGNSGKVLTF. The CDR3 DNA reads as TGCGCCAGCACTGGAAATTCGGGGAAGGTCCTGACTTTC.

The V gene is TRBV12-3 or TRBV12-4, the J gene TRBJ1-2, with D possibly TRBD1 on 5 matching bases. V was clipped by 8 bases and J by 7 bases, with 17 bases between them. CDR3 size: 13 residues. DNA for the CDR3: TGTGCCAGCGATTTAGGGGTGGATGGTGGCTACACCTTC. This codes for CASDLGVDGGYTF.

The chain is built from TRBV5-5 and TRBJ2-2, with D possibly matching TRBD2 (7 bases). Trimming took 5 bases from V and 6 from J, leaving 23 bases between them. The length of the CDR3 is 17 residues. Per germline, CDR1 SGHKS and CDR2 YYEKEE (reference sequence). The CDR3 here is CASRYQPAGALAGELFF. CDR3 nucleotide sequence: TGTGCCAGCAGGTATCAACCCGCGGGGGCGCTAGCCGGGGAGCTGTTTTTT.

The CDR3 DNA reads TGTGCCAGCTCACCACTTGCGGCGTCGACCGGGGAGCTGTTTTTT. It encodes CASSPLAASTGELFF. The gene calls are TRBV18 and TRBJ2-2; D call uncertain. In germline, CDR1 is KGHSH, CDR2 LQKENI. This CDR3 has 15 residues. V lost 1 base to trimming and J lost 5 bases, with 11 bases between them.